This T cell receptor beta chain is drawn from a study of blood T cell repertoires in COVID-19. Clones were sequenced by immunoSEQ multiplex PCR, and TCRdb holds only the in-frame ones, with some missing. The sample has 180,000 or so clones; approximately 80% are singletons. Grouping used clinical history reported by participants in a survey and questionnaire. This clone was observed once. Germline loops: CDR1 SGHNT, CDR2 YYREEE (reference sequence). Trimming shortened V by 0 bases and J by 8 bases, and 9 bases separated the two germline ends. This CDR3 is 14 amino acids long. The source is a man in his fifties who had recovered from COVID-19. Sequencing was carried out using PBMCs or T cells enriched from blood (not recorded which). The chain combines TRBV5-4 with TRBJ1-6, with D possibly matching TRBD1 (6 bases). CDR3 in amino acids: CASSLDRVDSPLHF. The DNA of the CDR3 is TGTGCCAGCAGCTTGGACAGGGTGGATTCACCCCTCCACTTT. Complete variable domain (other parts from reference TRBV5-4 and TRBJ1-6): ETGVTQSPTHLIKTRGQQVTLRCSSQSGHNTVSWYQQALGQGPQFIFQYYREEENGRGNFPPRFSGLQFPNYSSELNVNALELDDSALYLCASSLDRVDSPLHFGNGTRLTVT.